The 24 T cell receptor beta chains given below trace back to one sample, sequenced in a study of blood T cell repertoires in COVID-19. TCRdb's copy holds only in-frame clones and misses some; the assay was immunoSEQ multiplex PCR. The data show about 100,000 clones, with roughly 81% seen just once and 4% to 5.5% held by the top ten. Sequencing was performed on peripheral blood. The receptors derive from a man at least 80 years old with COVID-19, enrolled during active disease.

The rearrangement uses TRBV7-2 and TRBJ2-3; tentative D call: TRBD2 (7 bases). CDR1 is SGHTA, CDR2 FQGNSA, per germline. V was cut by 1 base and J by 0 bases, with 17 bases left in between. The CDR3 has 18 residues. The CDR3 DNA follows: TGTGCCAGCAGCTTAGTAGCGCAGGGGAGGGCTAGCACAGATACGCAGTATTTT. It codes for CASSLVAQGRASTDTQYF.

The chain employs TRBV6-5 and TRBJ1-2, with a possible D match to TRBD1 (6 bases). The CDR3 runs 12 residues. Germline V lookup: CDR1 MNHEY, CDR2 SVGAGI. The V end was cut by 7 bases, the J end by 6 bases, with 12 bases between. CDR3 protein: CASNAGVNGYTF. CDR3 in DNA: TGTGCCAGCAACGCAGGGGTCAATGGCTACACCTTC.

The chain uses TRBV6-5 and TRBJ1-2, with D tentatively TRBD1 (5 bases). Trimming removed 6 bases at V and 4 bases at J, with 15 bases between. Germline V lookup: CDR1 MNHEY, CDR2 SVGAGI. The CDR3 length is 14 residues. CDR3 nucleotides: TGTGCCAGCAGCGCTAGGGGAAGGAGCTATGGCTACACCTTC. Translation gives CASSARGRSYGYTF.

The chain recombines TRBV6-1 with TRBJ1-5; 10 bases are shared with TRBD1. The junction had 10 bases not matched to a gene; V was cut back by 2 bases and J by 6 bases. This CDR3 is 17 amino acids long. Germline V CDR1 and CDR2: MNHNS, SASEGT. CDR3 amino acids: CASSERVSGDRGQPQHF. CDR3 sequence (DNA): TGTGCCAGCAGTGAACGGGTGTCTGGGGACAGGGGTCAGCCCCAGCATTTT.

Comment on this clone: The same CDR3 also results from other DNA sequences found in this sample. The CDR3 nucleotides are TGTGCCAGCAGCTTAGGGCAGTACTATGGCTACACCTTC. This encodes CASSLGQYYGYTF. The chain links TRBV7-8 to TRBJ1-2; D is unclear. The V gene lost 1 base and the J gene lost 3 bases, with 6 bases spanning the gap. The CDR3 runs to 13 residues. The germline CDR1 and CDR2 sequences are SGHVS and FQNEAQ.

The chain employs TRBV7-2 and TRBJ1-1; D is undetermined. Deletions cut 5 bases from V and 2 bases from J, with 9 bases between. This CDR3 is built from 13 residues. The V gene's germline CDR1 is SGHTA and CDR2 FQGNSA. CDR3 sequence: CASSPRGNTEAFF. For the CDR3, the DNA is TGTGCCAGCAGCCCACGGGGAAACACTGAAGCTTTCTTT.

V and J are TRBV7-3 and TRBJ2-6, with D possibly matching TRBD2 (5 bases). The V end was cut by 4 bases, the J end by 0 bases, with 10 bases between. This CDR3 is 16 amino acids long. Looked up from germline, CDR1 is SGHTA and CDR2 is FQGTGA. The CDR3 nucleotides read TGTGCCAGCAGCTCGAGCGGAATCTCTGGGGCCAACGTCCTGACTTTC. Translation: CASSSSGISGANVLTF.

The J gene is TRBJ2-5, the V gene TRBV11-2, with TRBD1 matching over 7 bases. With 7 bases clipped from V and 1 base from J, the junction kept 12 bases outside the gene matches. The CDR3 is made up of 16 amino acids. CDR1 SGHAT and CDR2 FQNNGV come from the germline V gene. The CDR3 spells CASKYGTVILQETQYF. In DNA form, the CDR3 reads TGTGCCAGCAAATACGGGACAGTTATTCTCCAAGAGACCCAGTACTTC.

This CDR3 is CATRLAGGPGTQYF. Here the CDR3 DNA reads TGTGCCACCCGACTAGCGGGGGGGCCAGGGACCCAGTACTTC. The V call is TRBV15, the J call TRBJ2-5, with 14 bases matching TRBD2. The CDR3 sequence is 14 residues long. Trimming at V came to 8 bases and at J to 7 bases, leaving 6 bases not matched to a gene. CDR1 and CDR2 from the germline V gene are LNHNV and YYDKDF (reference sequence).

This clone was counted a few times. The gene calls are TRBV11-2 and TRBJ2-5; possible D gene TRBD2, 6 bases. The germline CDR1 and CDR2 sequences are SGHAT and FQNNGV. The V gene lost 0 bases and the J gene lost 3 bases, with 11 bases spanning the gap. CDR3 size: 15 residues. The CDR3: CASSLDYGGKETQYF. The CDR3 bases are TGTGCCAGCAGCTTAGATTACGGAGGGAAAGAGACCCAGTACTTC.

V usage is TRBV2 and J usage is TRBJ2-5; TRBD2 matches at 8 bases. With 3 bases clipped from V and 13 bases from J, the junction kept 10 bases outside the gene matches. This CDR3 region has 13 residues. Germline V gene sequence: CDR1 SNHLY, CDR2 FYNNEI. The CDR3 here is CASSESSAGASYF. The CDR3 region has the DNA TGTGCCAGCAGTGAGTCATCAGCGGGGGCCTCGTACTTC. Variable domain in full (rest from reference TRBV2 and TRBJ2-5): EPEVTQTPSHQVTQMGQEVILRCVPISNHLYFYWYRQILGQKVEFLVSFYNNEISEKSEIFDDQFSVERPDGSNFTLKIRSTKLEDSAMYFCASSESSAGASYFGPGTRLLVL.

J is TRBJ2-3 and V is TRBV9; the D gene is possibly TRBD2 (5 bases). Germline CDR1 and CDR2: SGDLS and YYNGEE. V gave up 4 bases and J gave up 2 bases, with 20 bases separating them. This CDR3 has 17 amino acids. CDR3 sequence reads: CASSPRPRGIHTDTQYF. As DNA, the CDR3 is TGTGCCAGCAGCCCACGGCCCCGGGGAATACACACAGATACGCAGTATTTT. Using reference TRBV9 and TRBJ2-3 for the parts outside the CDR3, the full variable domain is DSGVTQTPKHLITATGQRVTLRCSPRSGDLSVYWYQQSLDQGLQFLIQYYNGEERAKGNILERFSAQQFPDLHSELNLSSLELGDSALYFCASSPRPRGIHTDTQYFGPGTRLTVL.

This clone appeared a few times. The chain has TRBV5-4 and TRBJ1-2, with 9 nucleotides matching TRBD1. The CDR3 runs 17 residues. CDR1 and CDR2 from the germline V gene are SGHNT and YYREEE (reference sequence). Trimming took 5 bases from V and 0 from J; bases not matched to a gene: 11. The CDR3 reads CASRDRDREGANYGYTF. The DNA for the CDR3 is TGTGCCAGCAGGGACCGGGACAGGGAGGGAGCTAACTATGGCTACACCTTC. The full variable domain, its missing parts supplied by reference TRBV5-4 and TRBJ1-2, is ETGVTQSPTHLIKTRGQQVTLRCSSQSGHNTVSWYQQALGQGPQFIFQYYREEENGRGNFPPRFSGLQFPNYSSELNVNALELDDSALYLCASRDRDREGANYGYTFGSGTRLTVV.

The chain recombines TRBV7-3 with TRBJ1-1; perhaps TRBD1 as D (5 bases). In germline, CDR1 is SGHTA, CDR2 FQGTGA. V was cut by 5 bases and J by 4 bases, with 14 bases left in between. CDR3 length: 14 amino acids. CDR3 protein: CASSPGFGGTEAFF. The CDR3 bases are TGTGCCAGCAGCCCAGGGTTTGGTGGCACTGAAGCTTTCTTT.

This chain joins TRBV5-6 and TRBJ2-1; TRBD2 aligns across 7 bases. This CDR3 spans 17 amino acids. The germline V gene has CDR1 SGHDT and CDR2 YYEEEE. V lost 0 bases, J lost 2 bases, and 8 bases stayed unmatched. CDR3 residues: CASSLAGGGGAYNEQFF. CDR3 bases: TGTGCCAGCAGCTTGGCTGGTGGGGGAGGGGCCTACAATGAGCAGTTCTTC.

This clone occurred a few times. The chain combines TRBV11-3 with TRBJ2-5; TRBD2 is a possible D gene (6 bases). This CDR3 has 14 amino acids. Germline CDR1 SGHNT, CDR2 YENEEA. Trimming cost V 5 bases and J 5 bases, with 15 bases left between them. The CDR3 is CASSHRGGQETQYF. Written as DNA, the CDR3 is TGTGCCAGCAGCCACCGCGGAGGGCAGGAGACCCAGTACTTC.

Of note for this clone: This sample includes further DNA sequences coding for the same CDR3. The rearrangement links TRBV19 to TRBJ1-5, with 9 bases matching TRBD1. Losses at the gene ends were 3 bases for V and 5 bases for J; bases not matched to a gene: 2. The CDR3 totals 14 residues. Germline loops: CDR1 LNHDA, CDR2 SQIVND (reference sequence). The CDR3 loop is CASSIGQGYQPQHF. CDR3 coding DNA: TGTGCCAGTAGTATTGGACAGGGGTATCAGCCCCAGCATTTT.

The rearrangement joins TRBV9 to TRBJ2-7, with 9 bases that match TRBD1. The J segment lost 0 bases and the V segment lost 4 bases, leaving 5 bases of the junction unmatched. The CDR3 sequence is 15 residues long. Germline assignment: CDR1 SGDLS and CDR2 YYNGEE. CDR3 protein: CASSPRQGVSYEQYF. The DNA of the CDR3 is TGTGCCAGCAGCCCCCGACAGGGGGTCTCCTACGAGCAGTACTTC.

CDR3 in amino acids: CASSRAGDGYTF. The CDR3 DNA reads as TGTGCCAGCAGTCGGGCAGGGGATGGCTACACCTTC. This chain connects TRBV11-3 to TRBJ1-2; maybe TRBD1 (6 bases). Germline V gene sequence: CDR1 SGHNT, CDR2 YENEEA. Trimming removed 6 bases at V and 6 bases at J, with 11 bases between. This CDR3 region has 12 residues.

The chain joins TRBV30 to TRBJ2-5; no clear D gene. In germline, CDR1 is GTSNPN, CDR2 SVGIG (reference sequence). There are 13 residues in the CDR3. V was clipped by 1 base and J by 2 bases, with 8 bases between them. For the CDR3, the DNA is TGTGCCTGGAGTGGAGCGCAACAAGAGACCCAGTACTTC. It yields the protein CAWSGAQQETQYF.

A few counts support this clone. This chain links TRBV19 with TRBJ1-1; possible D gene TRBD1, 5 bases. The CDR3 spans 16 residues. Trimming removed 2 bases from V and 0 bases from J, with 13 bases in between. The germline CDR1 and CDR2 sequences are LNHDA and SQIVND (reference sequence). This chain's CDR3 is CASSISRVAMNTEAFF. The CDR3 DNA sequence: TGTGCCAGTAGTATATCCAGGGTGGCTATGAACACTGAAGCTTTCTTT.

This chain's CDR3 is CASSLGSATGTRSYEQYF. Written as DNA, the CDR3 is TGTGCCAGCAGCTTAGGATCGGCGACCGGGACTAGATCCTACGAGCAGTACTTC. The chain links TRBV7-2 to TRBJ2-7; 8 nucleotides agree with TRBD2. The V and J ends lost 1 base and 1 base, in that order; junction bases with no gene match: 12. This CDR3 has 18 amino acids. The germline V gene has CDR1 SGHTA and CDR2 FQGNSA.

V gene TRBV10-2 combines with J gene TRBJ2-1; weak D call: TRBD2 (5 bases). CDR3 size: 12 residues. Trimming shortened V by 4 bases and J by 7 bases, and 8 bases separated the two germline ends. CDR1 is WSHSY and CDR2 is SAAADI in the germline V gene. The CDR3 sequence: CASSGGGNEQFF. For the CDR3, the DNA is TGCGCCAGCAGTGGAGGCGGGAATGAGCAGTTCTTC.

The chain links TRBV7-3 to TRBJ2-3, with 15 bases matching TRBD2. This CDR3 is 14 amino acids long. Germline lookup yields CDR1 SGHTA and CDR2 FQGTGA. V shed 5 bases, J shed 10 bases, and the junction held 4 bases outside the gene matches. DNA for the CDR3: TGTGCCAGCAGCCCGGGACTAGCGGGGGGATCGCAGTATTTT. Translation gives CASSPGLAGGSQYF.